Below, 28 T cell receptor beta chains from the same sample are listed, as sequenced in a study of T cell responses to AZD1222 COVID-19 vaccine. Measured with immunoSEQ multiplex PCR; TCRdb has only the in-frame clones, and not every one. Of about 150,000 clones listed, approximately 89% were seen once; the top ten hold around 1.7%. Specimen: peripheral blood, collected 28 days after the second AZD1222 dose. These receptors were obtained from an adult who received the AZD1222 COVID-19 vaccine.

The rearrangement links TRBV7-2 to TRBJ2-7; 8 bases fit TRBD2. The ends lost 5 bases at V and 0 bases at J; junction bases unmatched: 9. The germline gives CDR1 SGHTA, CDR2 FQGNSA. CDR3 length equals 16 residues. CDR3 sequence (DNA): TGTGCCAGCAGCCCCACCGGGAGGGTTGGCTCCTACGAGCAGTACTTC. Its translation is CASSPTGRVGSYEQYF.

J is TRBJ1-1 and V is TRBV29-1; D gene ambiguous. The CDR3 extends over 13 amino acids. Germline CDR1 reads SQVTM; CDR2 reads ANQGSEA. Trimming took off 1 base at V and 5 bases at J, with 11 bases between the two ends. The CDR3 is CSVEGSEITEAFF. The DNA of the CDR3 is TGCAGCGTTGAAGGCTCTGAGATTACTGAAGCTTTCTTT.

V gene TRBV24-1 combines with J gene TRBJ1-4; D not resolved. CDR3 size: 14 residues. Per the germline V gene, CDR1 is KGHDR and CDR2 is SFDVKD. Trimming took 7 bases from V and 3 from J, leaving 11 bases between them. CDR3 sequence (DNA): TGTGCCACCAGCAGCGGGGTACCTAATGAAAAACTGTTTTTT. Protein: CATSSGVPNEKLFF.

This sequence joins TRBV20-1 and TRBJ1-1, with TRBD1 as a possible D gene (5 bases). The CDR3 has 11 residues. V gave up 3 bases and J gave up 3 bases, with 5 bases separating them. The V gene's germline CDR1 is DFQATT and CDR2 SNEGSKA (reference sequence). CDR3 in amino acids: CSARGDTEAFF. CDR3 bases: TGCAGTGCTAGGGGGGACACTGAAGCTTTCTTT.

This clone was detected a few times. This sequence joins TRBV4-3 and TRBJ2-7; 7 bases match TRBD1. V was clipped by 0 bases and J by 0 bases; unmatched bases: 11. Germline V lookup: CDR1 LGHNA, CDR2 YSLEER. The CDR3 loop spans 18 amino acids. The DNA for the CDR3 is TGCGCCAGCAGCCAAGATTCGCCAAGGACAGGTAGCTCCTACGAGCAGTACTTC. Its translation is CASSQDSPRTGSSYEQYF.

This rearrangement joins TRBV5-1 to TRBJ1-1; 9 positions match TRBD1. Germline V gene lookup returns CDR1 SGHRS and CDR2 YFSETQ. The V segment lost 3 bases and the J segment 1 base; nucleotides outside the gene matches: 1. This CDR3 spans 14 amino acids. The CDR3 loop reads CASSWGQGNTEAFF. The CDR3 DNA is TGCGCCAGCAGCTGGGGACAGGGGAACACTGAAGCTTTCTTT.

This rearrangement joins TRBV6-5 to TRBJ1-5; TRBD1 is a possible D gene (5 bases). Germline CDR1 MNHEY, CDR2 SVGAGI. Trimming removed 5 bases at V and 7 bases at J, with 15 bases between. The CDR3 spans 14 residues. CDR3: CASSRQWVEQPQHF. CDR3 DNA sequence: TGTGCCAGCAGTCGACAGTGGGTGGAGCAGCCCCAGCATTTT.

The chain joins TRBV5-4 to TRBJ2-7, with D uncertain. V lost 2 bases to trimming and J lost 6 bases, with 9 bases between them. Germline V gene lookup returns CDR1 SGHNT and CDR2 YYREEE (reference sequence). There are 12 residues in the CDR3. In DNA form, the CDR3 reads TGTGCCAGCAGCTTTACGGGTAGCGAGCAGTACTTC. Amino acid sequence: CASSFTGSEQYF.

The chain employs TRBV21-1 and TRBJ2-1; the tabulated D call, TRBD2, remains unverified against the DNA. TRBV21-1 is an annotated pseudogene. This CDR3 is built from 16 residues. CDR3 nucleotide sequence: TGTGCCAGCAGCAAAGAGGCTAGCGGAGACCCCAATGAGCAGTTCTTC. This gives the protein CASSKEASGDPNEQFF.

The CDR3 sequence is CASSLSGYNQPQHF. The CDR3 bases are TGTGCCAGCAGTTTATCAGGGTACAATCAGCCCCAGCATTTT. V usage is TRBV27 and J usage is TRBJ1-5; no firm D call. Trimming left V 0 bases short and J 3 bases short, with 6 bases between. CDR1 is MNHEY and CDR2 is SMNVEV in the germline V gene (reference sequence). The CDR3 runs 14 residues.

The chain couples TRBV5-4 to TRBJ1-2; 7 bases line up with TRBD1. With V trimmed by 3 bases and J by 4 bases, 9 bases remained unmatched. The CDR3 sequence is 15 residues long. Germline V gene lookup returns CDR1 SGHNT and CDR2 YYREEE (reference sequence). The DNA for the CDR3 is TGTGCCAGCAGCTGGGAGGGGGCTCATTTCTATGGCTACACCTTC. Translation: CASSWEGAHFYGYTF.

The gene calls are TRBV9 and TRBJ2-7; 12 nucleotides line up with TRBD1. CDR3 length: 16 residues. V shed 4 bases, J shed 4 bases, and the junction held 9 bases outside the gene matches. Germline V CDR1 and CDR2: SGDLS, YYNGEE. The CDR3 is CASSPEGQGARYEQYF. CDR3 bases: TGTGCCAGCAGCCCCGAGGGACAGGGGGCGAGGTACGAGCAGTACTTC.

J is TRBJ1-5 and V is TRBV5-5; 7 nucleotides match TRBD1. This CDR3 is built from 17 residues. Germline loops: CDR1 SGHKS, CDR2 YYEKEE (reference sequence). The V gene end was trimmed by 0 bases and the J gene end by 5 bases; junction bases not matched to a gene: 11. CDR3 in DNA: TGTGCCAGCAGCTTGGAGGTTTTGGGACAGCCTTATCAGCCCCAGCATTTT. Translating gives CASSLEVLGQPYQPQHF.

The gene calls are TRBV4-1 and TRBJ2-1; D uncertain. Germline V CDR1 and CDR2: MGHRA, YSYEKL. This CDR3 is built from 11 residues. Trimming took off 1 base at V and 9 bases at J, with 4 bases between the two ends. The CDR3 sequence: CASSQVGEQFF. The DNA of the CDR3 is TGCGCCAGCAGCCAAGTGGGTGAGCAGTTCTTC.

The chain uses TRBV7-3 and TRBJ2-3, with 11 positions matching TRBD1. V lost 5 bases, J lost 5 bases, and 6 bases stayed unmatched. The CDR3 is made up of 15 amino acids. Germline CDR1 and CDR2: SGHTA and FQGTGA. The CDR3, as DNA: TGTGCCAGCAGCCCAGAGGGACAGGGGGGAGATACGCAGTATTTT. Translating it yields CASSPEGQGGDTQYF.

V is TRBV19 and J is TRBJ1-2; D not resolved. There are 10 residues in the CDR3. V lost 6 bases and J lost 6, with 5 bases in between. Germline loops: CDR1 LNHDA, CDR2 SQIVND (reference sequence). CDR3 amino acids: CASSHNGYTF. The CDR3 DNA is TGTGCCAGTAGCCACAATGGCTACACCTTC.

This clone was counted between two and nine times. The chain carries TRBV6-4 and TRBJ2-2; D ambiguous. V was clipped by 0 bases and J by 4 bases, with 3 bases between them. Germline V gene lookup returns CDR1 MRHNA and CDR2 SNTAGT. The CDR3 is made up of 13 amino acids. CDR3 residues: CASSDSSTGELFF. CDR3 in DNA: TGTGCCAGCAGTGACTCTAGCACCGGGGAGCTGTTTTTT.

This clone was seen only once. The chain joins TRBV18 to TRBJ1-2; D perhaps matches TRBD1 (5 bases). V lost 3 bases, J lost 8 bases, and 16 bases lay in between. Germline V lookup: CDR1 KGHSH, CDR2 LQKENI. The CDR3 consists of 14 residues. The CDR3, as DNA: TGTGCCAGCTCACCGGAGGGGACCCGGTACGGCTACACCTTC. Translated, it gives CASSPEGTRYGYTF.

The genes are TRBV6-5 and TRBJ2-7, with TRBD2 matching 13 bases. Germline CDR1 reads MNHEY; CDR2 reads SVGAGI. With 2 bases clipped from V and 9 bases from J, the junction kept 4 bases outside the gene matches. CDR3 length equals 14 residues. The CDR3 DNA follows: TGTGCCAGCAGTTACGGACTAGCGGGAGAAGGGCAGTACTTC. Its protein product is CASSYGLAGEGQYF.

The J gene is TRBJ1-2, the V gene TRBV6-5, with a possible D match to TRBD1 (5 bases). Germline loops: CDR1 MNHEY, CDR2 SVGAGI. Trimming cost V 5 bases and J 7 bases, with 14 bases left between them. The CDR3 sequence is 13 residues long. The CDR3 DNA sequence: TGTGCCAGCAGTCCACAGGAGCTACGTGGCTACACCTTC. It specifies CASSPQELRGYTF.

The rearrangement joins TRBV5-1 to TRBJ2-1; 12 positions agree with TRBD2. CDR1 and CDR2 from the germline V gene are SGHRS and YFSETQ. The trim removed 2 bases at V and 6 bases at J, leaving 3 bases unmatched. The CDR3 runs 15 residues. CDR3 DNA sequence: TGCGCCAGCAGCTTCATGACTAGCGGGGGCAATGAGCAGTTCTTC. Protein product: CASSFMTSGGNEQFF. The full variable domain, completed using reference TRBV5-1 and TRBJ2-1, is KAGVTQTPRYLIKTRGQQVTLSCSPISGHRSVSWYQQTPGQGLQFLFEYFSETQRNKGNFPGRFSGRQFSNSRSEMNVSTLELGDSALYLCASSFMTSGGNEQFFGPGTRLTVL.

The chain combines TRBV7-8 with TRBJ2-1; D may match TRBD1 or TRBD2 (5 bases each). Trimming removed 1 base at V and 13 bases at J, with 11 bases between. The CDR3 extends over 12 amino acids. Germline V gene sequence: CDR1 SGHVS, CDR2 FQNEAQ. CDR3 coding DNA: TGTGCCAGCAGCTTAGGGCCGGGGACCCAGTTCTTC. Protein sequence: CASSLGPGTQFF.

DNA of the CDR3: TGTGCCAGCAGCTTAATACTAGCGGGAGGGCCTGAGTACTTC. Translation: CASSLILAGGPEYF. The chain uses TRBV5-4 and TRBJ2-7; 13 bases fit TRBD2. J gave up 11 bases and V 2 bases, and 7 bases lay outside the gene matches. Looked up from germline, CDR1 is SGHNT and CDR2 is YYREEE (reference sequence). CDR3 length: 14 amino acids.

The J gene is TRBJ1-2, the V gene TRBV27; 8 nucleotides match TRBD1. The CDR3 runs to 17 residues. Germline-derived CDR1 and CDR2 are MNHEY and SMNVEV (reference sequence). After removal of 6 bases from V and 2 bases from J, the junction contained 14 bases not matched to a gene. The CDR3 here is CASRPATYRGINYGYTF. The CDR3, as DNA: TGTGCCAGCAGACCCGCAACCTACAGGGGGATAAACTATGGCTACACCTTC.

The CDR3 DNA reads TGTGCCAGCAGCTGGAGGGGAGGGTCAGGCTACACCTTC. Translating it yields CASSWRGGSGYTF. This sequence joins TRBV27 and TRBJ1-2, with D possibly matching TRBD1 (5 bases). The CDR3 is made up of 13 amino acids. The germline V gene has CDR1 MNHEY and CDR2 SMNVEV (reference sequence). Trimming removed 6 bases from V and 8 bases from J, with 16 bases in between.

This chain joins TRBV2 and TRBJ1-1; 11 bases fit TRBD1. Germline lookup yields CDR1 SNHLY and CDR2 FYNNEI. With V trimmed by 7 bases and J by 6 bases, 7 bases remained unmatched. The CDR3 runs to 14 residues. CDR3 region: CASTGTGGDPEAFF. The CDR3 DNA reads TGTGCCAGCACAGGGACAGGGGGGGATCCTGAAGCTTTCTTT. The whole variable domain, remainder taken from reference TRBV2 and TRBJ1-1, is EPEVTQTPSHQVTQMGQEVILRCVPISNHLYFYWYRQILGQKVEFLVSFYNNEISEKSEIFDDQFSVERPDGSNFTLKIRSTKLEDSAMYFCASTGTGGDPEAFFGQGTRLTVV.

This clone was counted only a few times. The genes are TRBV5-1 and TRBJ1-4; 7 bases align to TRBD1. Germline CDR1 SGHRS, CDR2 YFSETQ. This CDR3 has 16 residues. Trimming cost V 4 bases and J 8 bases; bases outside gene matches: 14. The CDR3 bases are TGCGCCAGCAGCCTGGGACAGCTTGAGGCGGGAGAAAAACTGTTTTTT. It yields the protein CASSLGQLEAGEKLFF.

CDR3 region: CAWNSGRGYGETQYF. The CDR3 DNA reads as TGTGCCTGGAACAGCGGCAGGGGGTATGGCGAGACCCAGTACTTC. The V and J genes are TRBV30 and TRBJ2-5; 7 bases map to TRBD1. From germline, CDR1 is GTSNPN and CDR2 SVGIG (reference sequence). CDR3 length: 15 residues. Trimming removed 4 bases from V and 5 bases from J; junction bases left unmatched: 13.